The 12 T cell receptor beta chains listed next were all sequenced from one sample in a study of T cells in Graves' hyperthyroidism and ophthalmopathy. Researchers amplified the TCR beta CDR3 regions from RNA transcripts. TCR CDR3 regions were first amplified by RT-PCR with HTBI primers. TCRdb itself ran the multiplex PCR reads through MiXCR, one entry per CDR3 protein. The sample includes 700,000 to 950,000 distinct CDR3 sequences, around 40% seen only once; the top ten take around 32%. Material: blood. Every receptor here comes from a woman between 40 and 50 years old with Graves' hyperthyroidism.

This clonotype was detected many times. V gene TRBV7-2 combines with J gene TRBJ1-5; unclear D gene. Trimming took off 2 bases at V and 6 bases at J, with 5 bases between the two ends. CDR1 is SGHTA and CDR2 is FQGNSA in the germline V gene. This CDR3 spans 12 amino acids. CDR3 amino acids: CASSLTRQPQHF. The CDR3 nucleotides read TGTGCCAGCAGCTTAACGCGTCAGCCCCAGCATTTT. The variable domain in full, with the rest retrieved from reference TRBV7-2 and TRBJ1-5, is GAGVSQSPSNKVTEKGKDVELRCDPISGHTALYWYRQSLGQGLEFLIYFQGNSAPDKSGLPSDRFSAERTGGSVSTLTIQRTQQEDSAVYLCASSLTRQPQHFGDGTRLSIL.

Many counts were recorded for this clonotype. The DNA for the CDR3 is TGTGCCAGCAGCTTCATGCCGACAGGGAGGGACACTGAAGCTTTCTTT. Protein product: CASSFMPTGRDTEAFF. This rearrangement joins TRBV7-6 to TRBJ1-1, with 7 bases identical to TRBD1. V gave up 3 bases and J gave up 3 bases; unmatched junction bases: 10. The CDR3 contains 16 residues. From germline, CDR1 is SGHVS and CDR2 FNYEAQ.

This clonotype was detected many times. This chain joins TRBV2 and TRBJ1-1; no clear D gene. CDR3 length equals 13 residues. The germline V gene has CDR1 SNHLY and CDR2 FYNNEI. The V and J ends lost 0 bases and 3 bases respectively, with 5 bases between them. In DNA, the CDR3 is TGTGCCAGCAGTGAAGCGCAAGACACTGAAGCTTTCTTT. This encodes CASSEAQDTEAFF. Full variable domain (outside the CDR3, taken from reference TRBV2 and TRBJ1-1): EPEVTQTPSHQVTQMGQEVILRCVPISNHLYFYWYRQILGQKVEFLVSFYNNEISEKSEIFDDQFSVERPDGSNFTLKIRSTKLEDSAMYFCASSEAQDTEAFFGQGTRLTVV.

Many counts were recorded for this clonotype. The rearrangement links TRBV7-9 to TRBJ1-1; no definite D call. The V gene lost 7 bases and the J gene lost 6 bases, with 12 bases spanning the gap. From germline, CDR1 is SEHNR and CDR2 FQNEAQ (reference sequence). The CDR3 covers 12 residues. CDR3 DNA sequence: TGTGCCAGCAACCCTAGCGGGCCTGAAGCTTTCTTT. Amino acids: CASNPSGPEAFF.

As for this clonotype: At one end the junction does not follow the germline gene, possibly because of a read error. This chain links TRBV7-2 with TRBJ2-5, with unresolved D. CDR1 SGHTA and CDR2 FQGNSA come from the germline V gene. The CDR3 loop spans 12 amino acids. The CDR3 loop is CAGSLKGSTQYF. The CDR3 DNA is TGTGCCGGCAGCTTAAAAGGCTCTACCCAGTACTTT. Looking up the rest from reference TRBV7-2 and TRBJ2-5 gives the full variable domain: GAGVSQSPSNKVTEKGKDVELRCDPISGHTALYWYRQSLGQGLEFLIYFQGNSAPDKSGLPSDRFSAERTGGSVSTLTIQRTQQEDSAVYLCAGSLKGSTQYFGPGTRLLVL.

The chain joins TRBV6-1 to TRBJ2-6, with D unclear. This CDR3 spans 15 amino acids. Trimming pared 4 bases from V and 0 bases from J, leaving 7 bases between. Germline CDR1 is MNHNS and CDR2 is SASEGT. CDR3 sequence reads: CASSGDDSGANVLTF. The CDR3 nucleotides are TGTGCCAGCAGTGGAGATGACTCTGGGGCCAACGTCCTGACTTTC.

The chain uses TRBV15 and TRBJ2-3, with 10 positions matching TRBD1. Trimming removed 3 bases from V and 4 bases from J; junction bases left unmatched: 1. CDR3 length: 14 amino acids. The germline V gene encodes CDR1 LNHNV and CDR2 YYDKDF (reference sequence). The CDR3 sequence is CATSSGQGADTQYF. The CDR3 nucleotides are TGTGCCACCAGCAGCGGACAGGGGGCAGATACGCAGTATTTT.

This clonotype has ten or more counts. This sequence joins TRBV12-3 or TRBV12-4 and TRBJ1-6; possibly TRBD1 for D (5 bases). Trimming left V 1 base short and J 6 bases short, with 10 bases between. The CDR3 has 15 residues. CDR3 sequence: CASSLGDRINSPLHF. The CDR3 DNA sequence: TGTGCCAGCAGTTTAGGCGACAGAATTAATTCACCCCTCCACTTT.

Note on this clonotype: This clone may be a read error of a much larger clone one base away. The chain couples TRBV19 to TRBJ2-7, with TRBD2 matching over 7 bases. Germline lookup yields CDR1 LNHDA and CDR2 SQIVND (reference sequence). The CDR3 sequence is 13 residues long. The CDR3 region has the DNA TGTGCCACAAAAGCGGGGCAGCACAACGAGCGGTACTTC. It is translated as CATKAGQHNERYF.

The chain employs TRBV10-2 and TRBJ1-5; D may be TRBD1 (5 bases). CDR1 is WSHSY and CDR2 is SAAADI in the germline V gene. V lost 0 bases and J lost 7, with 10 bases in between. The CDR3 covers 14 residues. The CDR3 reads CASSESRGEQPQHF. The CDR3 nucleotides are TGCGCCAGCAGTGAGTCGAGGGGAGAGCAGCCCCAGCATTTT.

Turning to this clonotype: A much larger clone differs from this one at a single base, so this may be a read error. The conserved phenylalanine or tryptophan normally closing the CDR3 is absent here, so this likely arose from a read error. The chain combines TRBV2 with TRBJ1-5, with D possibly TRBD1 on 5 matching bases. The ends were cut back, 4 bases at V and 5 bases at J, with 9 bases in the middle. Germline V CDR1 and CDR2: SNHLY, FYNNEI. The CDR3 has 13 residues. CDR3 DNA: TGTGCCAGCAGTGCCCAGGGAGATCAGCCCCAGCATTAT. Translating gives CASSAQGDQPQHY.

The chain recombines TRBV6-5 with TRBJ2-7; 9 nucleotides line up with TRBD2. CDR3 length: 14 amino acids. Trimming took 4 bases from V and 7 from J; bases not matched to a gene: 8. Looked up from germline, CDR1 is MNHEY and CDR2 is SVGAGI. The CDR3 DNA reads as TGTGCCAGCAGTTCCCCTAGCGGGATGGGAGAGCAGTACTTC. This encodes CASSSPSGMGEQYF.